One TCR beta chain is described in this entry. This record comes from a study of CD8 T cells in Susac syndrome. In the study overall: Eight or nine of the sequenced Susac syndrome patients were in remission, and roughly six had active disease. When their blood was taken, the Susac syndrome patients had either not yet had any therapy, were taking corticosteroids, or were taking intravenous immunoglobulin alone.

An input of 0.5 to 1 ug of RNA was subjected to reverse transcription using random hexamers. Amplification of TCR beta CDR3 spanned 54 Vbeta and 13 Jbeta via immunoSEQ multiplex PCR. From the immunoSEQ multiplex PCR reads, TCRdb called clonotypes with MiXCR, one entry per CDR3 protein. The sample lists about 81,000 distinct CDR3 sequences, 94% occurring once. Germline CDR1 is GTSNPN and CDR2 is SVGIG (reference sequence). The CDR3 is 13 residues long. The V end was cut by 0 bases, the J end by 0 bases, with 6 bases between. Sample: CD8+ T cells from PBMCs. The clonotype was recovered from a human donor with Susac syndrome. The V call is TRBV30, the J call TRBJ2-7; the D gene is possibly TRBD2 (5 bases). This CDR3 reads CAWSVGSSYEQYF. The CDR3 nucleotides read TGTGCCTGGAGTGTAGGGAGCTCCTACGAGCAGTACTTC.